This T cell receptor beta chain was recovered during a study of shared clonotypes between healthy human individuals. Germline V gene lookup returns CDR1 SGDLS and CDR2 YYNGEE. Trimming left V 0 bases short and J 3 bases short, with 6 bases between. The length of the CDR3 is 13 residues. A note on this clone: No antigen is known for it.

CD45RO-negative CD8 cells positively selected for CCR7 made up the naive population, which excluded terminally differentiated effector memory CD45RA+ cells. The test was conducted at deep level. The authors split each subset's genomic DNA evenly across several immunoSEQ plates. Assay used: immunoSEQ multiplex PCR; TCRdb lists only in-frame clones, some missing. The data show around 2,100,000 clones, just under 95% seen once. Broader study findings: Non-shared clonotypes had lower generation probabilities than those shared by all four donors. Richness estimates generally favored naive over memory subsets.

The chain is built from TRBV9 and TRBJ2-5; D not certain. The receptor's source is a man aged 18 to 29 in good health. The sequenced sample was naive CD8+ T cells sorted from blood. The CDR3 loop reads CASSVAWEETQYF. The CDR3 DNA follows: TGTGCCAGCAGCGTAGCCTGGGAAGAGACCCAGTACTTC.